Below, one T cell receptor (beta chain) is given with its context. This record belongs to a study of T-cell reconstitution after alpha-beta-depleted transplantation in children. V was trimmed by 1 base and J by 10 bases, leaving 14 bases between them. CDR1 and CDR2 (germline): LGHNA, YSLEER. This CDR3 region has 14 residues. The TCRbeta library incorporated unique molecular identifiers. Via MiXCR, TCRdb re-called the PCR reads, giving one row per CDR3 protein. This sample has approximately 590,000 distinct CDR3 sequences, with about 11% found just once. This specimen was PBMCs from the stem cell graft donor, taken from the stem cell graft. V is TRBV4-3 and J is TRBJ2-1, with D possibly being TRBD2 (6 bases). This receptor was taken from a human donor who donated a stem cell graft to a child with acute myeloid leukemia. CDR3 bases: TGCGCCAGCAGCCAAGGAGGGACTCAGGGCGAGCAGTTCTTC. Its protein product is CASSQGGTQGEQFF.